This T cell receptor (beta chain) is drawn from a study of shared clonotypes between healthy human individuals. Generated by immunoSEQ multiplex PCR, the TCRdb table keeps only in-frame clones and is missing some. The profile covers fewer than 850,000 clones, with around 72% appearing a single time and under 2% taken by the ten largest. The study separated CD4+ cells into CD45RA+ naive and CD45RA-negative memory subsets. This CDR3 comprises 12 residues. Per germline, CDR1 SGHRS and CDR2 YFSETQ. Trimming took 4 bases from V and 9 from J, leaving 11 bases between them. The sample comprised memory CD4+ T cells sorted from blood. The subset: CD45RA-negative fraction. V and J are TRBV5-1 and TRBJ2-1; D gene ambiguous. This TCR was sampled from a woman aged 25 to 39 in good health. CDR3 loop: CASSPDVGEQFF. The CDR3 coding sequence is TGCGCCAGCAGCCCAGACGTAGGTGAGCAGTTCTTC.